These 14 T cell receptor beta chains were sequenced from one sample in a study of radiotherapy plus CTLA-4 blockade in lung cancer. Sequenced by immunoSEQ multiplex PCR; TCRdb stores in-frame clones only, minus some. Here the sample spans about 100,000 clones, about 83% being singletons. The specimen was peripheral blood, collected from a patient treated with radiotherapy plus ipilimumab. The receptors originated from a human donor with non-small cell lung cancer who had stable disease on radiotherapy plus ipilimumab.

The rearrangement links TRBV25-1 to TRBJ2-1; 9 bases align to TRBD1. The V and J ends lost 4 bases and 9 bases, in that order; junction bases with no gene match: 7. Germline V gene sequence: CDR1 MGHDK, CDR2 SYGVNS. CDR3 size: 14 residues. Written as DNA, the CDR3 is TGTGCCAGCAGTGGACCGGGACAGGGAGGTGAGCAGTTCTTC. This sequence encodes CASSGPGQGGEQFF.

A remark on this clone: Other DNA sequences within the sample encode an identical CDR3. V usage is TRBV28 and J usage is TRBJ1-4; 7 positions agree with TRBD1. The CDR3 contains 16 residues. J was trimmed by 10 bases and V by 6 bases; bases with no gene match: 17. Germline CDR1 MDHEN, CDR2 SYDVKM. The CDR3 sequence is CASSTFDRVVEGKLFF. The CDR3 coding sequence is TGTGCCAGCAGCACCTTCGACAGGGTTGTGGAGGGAAAACTGTTTTTT.

This chain connects TRBV6-1 to TRBJ1-5; no firm D call. The germline V and J ends were trimmed by 9 bases and 5 bases, with 11 bases remaining between them. Per germline, CDR1 MNHNS and CDR2 SASEGT. The CDR3 loop spans 12 amino acids. The CDR3: CASGGGDQPQHF. In nucleotides, the CDR3 is TGTGCCAGTGGCGGAGGCGATCAGCCCCAGCATTTT.

A single count supports this clone. This rearrangement joins TRBV27 to TRBJ2-3, with 7 bases that match TRBD2. Germline V gene lookup returns CDR1 MNHEY and CDR2 SMNVEV (reference sequence). The CDR3 sequence is 16 residues long. V gave up 6 bases and J gave up 6 bases; unmatched junction bases: 15. In DNA form, the CDR3 reads TGTGCCAGCAGCAACCCCCGGACTAGTAAGAGGGATACGCAGTATTTT. Its protein is CASSNPRTSKRDTQYF.

The rearrangement joins TRBV6-1 to TRBJ2-1, with D possibly matching TRBD2 (5 bases). The CDR3 has 16 amino acids. Germline CDR1 MNHNS, CDR2 SASEGT. Trimming stripped 0 bases from V and 2 bases from J, with 11 bases between. The chain's CDR3 is CASSEASLGPYNEQFF. The CDR3 DNA follows: TGTGCCAGCAGTGAAGCATCACTAGGTCCCTACAATGAGCAGTTCTTC.

As for this clone: At one end the junction does not follow the germline gene, possibly because of a read error. The rearrangement joins TRBV5-5 to TRBJ2-7, with D perhaps matching TRBD1 or TRBD2 (5 bases each). There are 11 residues in the CDR3. The germline gives CDR1 SGHKS, CDR2 YYEKEE (reference sequence). CDR3 protein: CASSLTGAEFF. The CDR3 bases are TGTGCCAGCAGTCTTACCGGGGCCGAATTCTTC.

The genes are TRBV21-1 and TRBJ2-3; the DNA was not compared with TRBD1, the D call given in the table. TRBV21-1 is marked as a pseudogene. CDR3 length: 17 amino acids. The DNA for the CDR3 is TGTGCCAGCAGCAAAGGAATCAGGACAGGGGTTTCAGATACGCAGTATTTT. Encoded protein: CASSKGIRTGVSDTQYF.

The rearrangement joins TRBV28 to TRBJ1-5; 9 nucleotides match TRBD1. In germline, CDR1 is MDHEN, CDR2 SYDVKM. The CDR3 length is 16 residues. V lost 5 bases, J lost 6 bases, and 11 bases stayed unmatched. Written as DNA, the CDR3 is TGTGCCAGCAGTAAGCCGGGACAGGGTTTCGGTCAGCCCCAGCATTTT. Translating gives CASSKPGQGFGQPQHF.

This chain uses TRBV6-1 with TRBJ2-1; D call uncertain. In germline, CDR1 is MNHNS, CDR2 SASEGT. V was shortened by 1 base and J by 5 bases, with 6 bases between the two germline ends. This CDR3 is 13 amino acids long. CDR3 sequence (DNA): TGTGCCAGCAGTGAAGGTAGAGACAATGAGCAGTTCTTC. It codes for CASSEGRDNEQFF.

As DNA, the CDR3 is TGCGCCAGCAGCTTGGCGGGACTACCTTACGAGCAGTACTTC. This encodes CASSLAGLPYEQYF. The J gene is TRBJ2-7, the V gene TRBV5-1, with TRBD2 matching over 7 bases. The germline V gene encodes CDR1 SGHRS and CDR2 YFSETQ. V lost 0 bases, J lost 4 bases, and 4 bases stayed unmatched. The CDR3 is 14 amino acids.

V usage is TRBV19 and J usage is TRBJ1-1; TRBD1 matches at 8 bases. J was trimmed by 6 bases and V by 11 bases; bases with no gene match: 11. The CDR3 length is 13 residues. Germline CDR1 LNHDA, CDR2 SQIVND (reference sequence). As DNA, the CDR3 is TGTGCCGTAACAGGGGGTATGGCTGCTGAAGCTTTCTTT. Residues: CAVTGGMAAEAFF.

This clone occurred once. This chain connects TRBV6-5 to TRBJ2-7, with 7 bases matching TRBD2. The V gene's germline CDR1 is MNHEY and CDR2 SVGAGI. V lost 5 bases and J lost 2; bases outside the gene matches: 9. This CDR3 has 15 amino acids. CDR3 nucleotide sequence: TGTGCCAGCAGTCCACCGGGGGGTAAAACCTACGAGCAGTACTTC. Its translation: CASSPPGGKTYEQYF.

This chain links TRBV11-2 with TRBJ1-6, with a possible D match to TRBD1 (6 bases). The germline gives CDR1 SGHAT, CDR2 FQNNGV. The CDR3 has 16 residues. The V gene lost 1 base and the J gene lost 6 bases, with 13 bases spanning the gap. Written as DNA, the CDR3 is TGTGCCAGCAGCTTAGGGGGGGGCTCAAGTAATTCACCCCTCCACTTT. Its translation: CASSLGGGSSNSPLHF.

The V call is TRBV28, the J call TRBJ2-7; TRBD1 is a possible D gene (6 bases). V lost 1 base and J 0 bases, leaving 13 bases between the germline ends. The CDR3 spans 16 residues. Germline lookup yields CDR1 MDHEN and CDR2 SYDVKM. The CDR3, as DNA: TGTGCCAGCAGTTTATCGTTCAGGGGCCGCTCCTACGAGCAGTACTTC. This codes for CASSLSFRGRSYEQYF.